This TCR beta chain is from a study of shared clonotypes between healthy human individuals. Findings of the study overall: Represented diversity, genetic and exposure-history alike, was limited by few donors. Clonotypes shared by all four donors outscored non-shared clonotypes in generation probability.

Germline values: CDR1 SGHVS, CDR2 FNYEAQ. Trimming pared 5 bases from V and 0 bases from J, leaving 17 bases between. This CDR3 contains 17 residues. Data came from immunoSEQ multiplex PCR; TCRdb stores just in-frame clones and leaves some out. The sample carries some 2,500,000 clones, around 93% recorded once. With regard to this clone: What it recognizes is unknown.

The sample was naive CD4+ T cells from PBMCs. The subset was: CD45RA+ positively selected. This chain joins TRBV7-6 and TRBJ2-1, with D perhaps matching TRBD2 (6 bases). The origin of this receptor is a man between 18 and 29 years old in good health. Some clones in this sample may be carry-over from other donors' samples. The CDR3 region has the DNA TGTGCCAGCAGCAGAGCGCTAGGAGGGGCCTCCTACAATGAGCAGTTCTTC. Protein: CASSRALGGASYNEQFF.